The 21 T cell receptor beta chains listed next were all sequenced from one sample in a study of blood T cell repertoires in COVID-19. TCRdb's copy holds only in-frame clones and misses some; the assay was immunoSEQ multiplex PCR. The table shows 62,000 or so clones, with 65% to 90% occurring only once. Sequenced input: peripheral blood. Receptors originate from a woman aged 55 to 70 with acute or convalescent COVID-19.

This sequence joins TRBV19 and TRBJ1-1; D call uncertain. CDR1 and CDR2 from the germline V gene are LNHDA and SQIVND (reference sequence). V was clipped by 8 bases and J by 1 base, with 8 bases between them. The CDR3 loop spans 12 amino acids. CDR3 loop: CASGTWNTEAFF. The CDR3 bases are TGTGCCAGTGGTACCTGGAACACTGAAGCTTTCTTT.

The chain is built from TRBV11-3 and TRBJ2-1; weak D call: TRBD1 (5 bases). The CDR3 extends over 13 amino acids. Germline CDR1 and CDR2: SGHNT and YENEEA. Trimming took 4 bases from V and 4 from J, leaving 8 bases between them. The CDR3 DNA follows: TGTGCCAGCAGCTACCAGGGTTACAATGAGCAGTTCTTC. As protein: CASSYQGYNEQFF. Drawing the rest from reference TRBV11-3 and TRBJ2-1, the complete variable domain is EAGVVQSPRYKIIEKKQPVAFWCNPISGHNTLYWYLQNLGQGPELLIRYENEEAVDDSQLPKDRFSAERLKGVDSTLKIQPAELGDSAVYLCASSYQGYNEQFFGPGTRLTVL.

The J gene is TRBJ1-1, the V gene TRBV12-3 or TRBV12-4; 7 bases agree with TRBD1. Trimming removed 5 bases from V and 6 bases from J; junction bases left unmatched: 3. The CDR3 extends over 12 amino acids. CDR3 residues: CASSTGDPEAFF. The CDR3 DNA follows: TGTGCCAGCAGTACAGGGGACCCTGAAGCTTTCTTT.

The chain links TRBV6-2 or TRBV6-3 to TRBJ2-5, with no clear D. The ends were cut back, 6 bases at V and 6 bases at J, with 8 bases in the middle. The CDR3 runs 11 residues. Germline V lookup: CDR1 MNHEY, CDR2 SVGEGT. This CDR3 is CASSPTKTQYF. For the CDR3, the DNA is TGTGCCAGCAGCCCTACTAAGACCCAGTACTTC.

In DNA form, the CDR3 reads TGTGCCAGCAGTGAAGCTCTAGGACTAGCTCAAGAGACCCAGTACTTC. This encodes CASSEALGLAQETQYF. The chain combines TRBV2 with TRBJ2-5; 8 bases match TRBD2. The CDR3 extends over 16 amino acids. Germline-derived CDR1 and CDR2 are SNHLY and FYNNEI. J lost 2 bases, V lost 0 bases, and 5 bases had no gene match.

The V call is TRBV28, the J call TRBJ2-7; D is possibly TRBD1 (6 bases). The length of the CDR3 is 17 residues. Looked up from germline, CDR1 is MDHEN and CDR2 is SYDVKM. V was trimmed by 6 bases and J by 0 bases, leaving 21 bases between them. The CDR3 bases are TGTGCCAGCAGCCCTTACAGGGTTCGGAGGCCCTCCTACGAGCAGTACTTC. This sequence encodes CASSPYRVRRPSYEQYF.

The V gene is TRBV7-2, the J gene TRBJ1-2; 7 nucleotides line up with TRBD1. The germline V gene has CDR1 SGHTA and CDR2 FQGNSA. With 5 bases clipped from V and 0 bases from J, the junction kept 12 bases outside the gene matches. This CDR3 has 17 amino acids. CDR3 sequence reads: CASSIRPGQLTNYGYTF. CDR3 in DNA: TGTGCCAGCAGCATCCGGCCGGGACAGCTCACTAACTATGGCTACACCTTC.

This chain connects TRBV4-1 to TRBJ1-2, with D perhaps TRBD1 (5 bases). This CDR3 has 14 residues. Germline CDR1 and CDR2: MGHRA and YSYEKL. Between the trimmed V and J ends, which lost 0 bases and 2 bases, there was a span of 7 bases. CDR3 sequence (DNA): TGCGCCAGCAGCCAAGAGTACAGGAACTATGGCTACACCTTC. Residues: CASSQEYRNYGYTF.

This rearrangement joins TRBV6-1 to TRBJ1-3; possible D gene TRBD1, 5 bases. The CDR3 extends over 15 amino acids. CDR1 is MNHNS and CDR2 is SASEGT in the germline V gene. V shed 1 base and J shed 2 bases, with 9 bases lying between them. CDR3 nucleotide sequence: TGTGCCAGCAGTGAAGTCGGGGGGACTGGAAACACCATATATTTT. This gives the protein CASSEVGGTGNTIYF.

There are a few counts of this clone. This chain links TRBV2 with TRBJ2-1; D gene ambiguous. Germline V gene lookup returns CDR1 SNHLY and CDR2 FYNNEI. Trimming removed 3 bases at V and 8 bases at J, with 17 bases between. The CDR3 covers 15 residues. The DNA of the CDR3 is TGTGCCAGCAGTGATTTCTTCGCTAGTGTATATGAGCAGTTCTTC. Translating it yields CASSDFFASVYEQFF.

The chain recombines TRBV15 with TRBJ2-1; a weak D match, TRBD1 (5 bases). The CDR3 is 13 amino acids. Trimming stripped 5 bases from V and 8 bases from J, with 13 bases between. CDR1 is LNHNV and CDR2 is YYDKDF in the germline V gene (reference sequence). This CDR3 reads CATSGPQGDEQFF. For the CDR3, the DNA is TGTGCCACCAGCGGACCCCAAGGGGATGAGCAGTTCTTC.

The genes are TRBV5-4 and TRBJ2-7, with 7 bases aligning to TRBD1. There are 14 residues in the CDR3. V shed 3 bases, J shed 0 bases, and the junction held 3 bases outside the gene matches. In germline, CDR1 is SGHNT, CDR2 YYREEE (reference sequence). In DNA form, the CDR3 reads TGTGCCAGCAGCTCACAGGGGAGCTCCTACGAGCAGTACTTC. Translating it yields CASSSQGSSYEQYF.

The J gene is TRBJ2-1, the V gene TRBV11-2; a weak D match, TRBD2 (6 bases). CDR3 length: 14 amino acids. Trimming stripped 3 bases from V and 8 bases from J, with 14 bases between. Germline V gene sequence: CDR1 SGHAT, CDR2 FQNNGV. The CDR3 sequence: CASSLSLAFDEQFF. In nucleotides, the CDR3 is TGTGCCAGCAGCTTGTCGCTAGCGTTCGATGAGCAGTTCTTC.

Points on this clone: Other DNA sequences in the same sample also yield this CDR3. The rearrangement joins TRBV28 to TRBJ2-6; D is undetermined. This CDR3 is 14 amino acids long. Germline CDR1 reads MDHEN; CDR2 reads SYDVKM. The V gene lost 5 bases and the J gene lost 0 bases, with 5 bases spanning the gap. CDR3 DNA sequence: TGTGCCAGCAGTCCCCACTCTGGGGCCAACGTCCTGACTTTC. Its protein product is CASSPHSGANVLTF.

DNA for the CDR3: TGTGCCAGCAGCCAAGAGACAGGGCGCACTGAAGCTTTCTTT. The encoded protein is CASSQETGRTEAFF. The chain carries TRBV14 and TRBJ1-1; TRBD1 agrees at 7 bases. The V gene's germline CDR1 is SGHDN and CDR2 FVKESK. V lost 0 bases and J lost 4; bases outside the gene matches: 2. The CDR3 is 14 amino acids.

The V gene is TRBV6-9, the J gene TRBJ2-2, with D perhaps matching TRBD2 (5 bases). V lost 5 bases to trimming and J lost 8 bases, with 15 bases between them. CDR3 length equals 14 residues. The germline V gene encodes CDR1 MNHGY and CDR2 SVAAGI. The CDR3 loop reads CASSVSEGVGELFF. In DNA, the CDR3 is TGTGCCAGCAGTGTATCCGAGGGTGTAGGGGAGCTGTTTTTT.

V and J are TRBV7-6 and TRBJ1-3, with 7 bases lining up with TRBD1. Germline V gene lookup returns CDR1 SGHVS and CDR2 FNYEAQ. V gave up 6 bases and J gave up 1 base; unmatched junction bases: 6. The CDR3 spans 15 residues. The CDR3 DNA follows: TGTGCCAGCAGTCCTAACAGGGGATCTGGAAACACCATATATTTT. Its protein is CASSPNRGSGNTIYF.

The chain recombines TRBV21-1 with TRBJ2-7; the table's D call, TRBD2, was not checked against the DNA. TRBV21-1 is labeled a pseudogene. CDR3 length: 12 residues. CDR3 sequence reads: CASSRRVYEQYF. Written as DNA, the CDR3 is TGTGCCAGCAGCAGACGGGTCTACGAGCAGTACTTC.

The rearrangement joins TRBV5-1 to TRBJ2-3, with a weak D call TRBD1 (5 bases). The germline V gene has CDR1 SGHRS and CDR2 YFSETQ. V lost 2 bases, J lost 6 bases, and 16 bases lay in between. This CDR3 has 15 residues. The chain's CDR3 is CASSFWSGSGDTQYF. The CDR3 DNA is TGCGCCAGCAGCTTCTGGTCAGGGTCCGGGGATACGCAGTATTTT. Based on the CDR3 plus reference TRBV5-1 and TRBJ2-3, the full variable domain is KAGVTQTPRYLIKTRGQQVTLSCSPISGHRSVSWYQQTPGQGLQFLFEYFSETQRNKGNFPGRFSGRQFSNSRSEMNVSTLELGDSALYLCASSFWSGSGDTQYFGPGTRLTVL.

The rearrangement uses TRBV4-1 and TRBJ1-2; D not resolved. CDR1 and CDR2 from the germline V gene are MGHRA and YSYEKL. V was pared by 2 bases and J by 0 bases, with 10 bases between. CDR3 size: 15 residues. CDR3 nucleotide sequence: TGCGCCAGCAGCCAACGACCGGGGTCTAACTATGGCTACACCTTC. Amino acid sequence: CASSQRPGSNYGYTF.

The chain employs TRBV28 and TRBJ1-1, with D perhaps matching TRBD1 (5 bases). CDR3 length equals 12 residues. V shed 6 bases and J shed 5 bases, with 10 bases lying between them. In germline, CDR1 is MDHEN, CDR2 SYDVKM. CDR3 sequence reads: CASSSGGTEAFF. In DNA, the CDR3 is TGTGCCAGCAGCTCGGGGGGTACTGAAGCTTTCTTT.